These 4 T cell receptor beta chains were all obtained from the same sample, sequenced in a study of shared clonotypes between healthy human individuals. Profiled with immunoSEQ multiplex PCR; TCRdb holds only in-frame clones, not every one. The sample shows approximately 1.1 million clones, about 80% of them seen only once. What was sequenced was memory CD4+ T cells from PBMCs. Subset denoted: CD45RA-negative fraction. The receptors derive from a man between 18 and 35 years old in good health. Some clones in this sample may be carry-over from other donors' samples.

As DNA, the CDR3 is TGTGCCAGCAGCTTATCCCTTTCGGAGCAGTACTTC. Its protein is CASSLSLSEQYF. J is TRBJ2-7 and V is TRBV7-2, with D unclear. Trimming pared 2 bases from V and 7 bases from J, leaving 9 bases between. Germline V gene data show CDR1 as SGHTA and CDR2 as FQGNSA. The CDR3 runs 12 residues.

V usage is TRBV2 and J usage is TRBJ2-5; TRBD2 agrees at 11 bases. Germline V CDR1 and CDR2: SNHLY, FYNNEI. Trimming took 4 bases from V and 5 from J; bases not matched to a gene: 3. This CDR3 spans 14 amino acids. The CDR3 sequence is CASSVTSGGETQYF. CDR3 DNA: TGTGCCAGCAGTGTTACTAGCGGGGGCGAGACCCAGTACTTC.

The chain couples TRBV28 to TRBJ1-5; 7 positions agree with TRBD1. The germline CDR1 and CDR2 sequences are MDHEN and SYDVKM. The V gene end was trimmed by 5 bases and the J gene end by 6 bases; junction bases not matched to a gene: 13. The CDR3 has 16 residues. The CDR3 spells CASSPIRQGWGQPQHF. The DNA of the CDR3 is TGTGCCAGCAGTCCAATCCGACAGGGATGGGGTCAGCCCCAGCATTTT.

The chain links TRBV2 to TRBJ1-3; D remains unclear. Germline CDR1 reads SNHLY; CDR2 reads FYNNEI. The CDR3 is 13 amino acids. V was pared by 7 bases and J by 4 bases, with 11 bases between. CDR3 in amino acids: CASTEYLGNTIYF. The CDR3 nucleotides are TGTGCCAGCACCGAATACCTCGGAAACACCATATATTTT.